The 10 T cell receptor beta chains listed next were all sequenced from one sample in a study of blood T cell repertoires in COVID-19. TCRdb keeps only in-frame clones here, not all; method: immunoSEQ multiplex PCR. The sample has roughly 160,000 clones, around 84% seen once; the top ten hold about 7.3%. Sequencing was carried out using peripheral blood. All receptors derive from a man aged 50 to 60 with active or convalescent COVID-19.

The J gene is TRBJ1-2, the V gene TRBV19; a weak D match, TRBD1 (5 bases). The germline V gene has CDR1 LNHDA and CDR2 SQIVND (reference sequence). Trimming took off 6 bases at V and 4 bases at J, with 21 bases between the two ends. The length of the CDR3 is 16 residues. The CDR3 reads CASSNLLGTYSYGYTF. The CDR3 bases are TGTGCCAGTAGCAACCTACTCGGGACTTACAGCTATGGCTACACCTTC.

The chain links TRBV19 to TRBJ2-1; 9 bases are a match to TRBD1. The CDR3 runs to 16 residues. Germline V gene lookup returns CDR1 LNHDA and CDR2 SQIVND (reference sequence). V was clipped by 1 base and J by 7 bases; unmatched bases: 8. The chain's CDR3 is CASSIGGTGYPNEQFF. DNA of the CDR3: TGTGCCAGTAGTATAGGCGGGACAGGGTATCCTAATGAGCAGTTCTTC.

The V and J genes are TRBV7-2 and TRBJ2-7; 8 bases align to TRBD1. The V segment lost 1 base and the J segment 8 bases; nucleotides outside the gene matches: 4. The CDR3 length is 13 residues. CDR1 is SGHTA and CDR2 is FQGNSA in the germline V gene. The CDR3 region is CASSLEQGEKQYF. The CDR3 bases are TGTGCCAGCAGCTTAGAACAGGGGGAAAAGCAGTACTTC.

The gene calls are TRBV2 and TRBJ2-1, with D possibly TRBD2 on 6 matching bases. Per germline, CDR1 SNHLY and CDR2 FYNNEI. Trimming cost V 2 bases and J 4 bases, with 12 bases left between them. The CDR3 spans 15 residues. As DNA, the CDR3 is TGTGCCAGCAGTGAACTTGCAGGGACTTACAATGAGCAGTTCTTC. Amino acids: CASSELAGTYNEQFF.

This clone was observed a single time. The chain combines TRBV19 with TRBJ2-1; D gene ambiguous. Germline lookup yields CDR1 LNHDA and CDR2 SQIVND (reference sequence). Deletions cut 2 bases from V and 6 bases from J, with 8 bases between. The CDR3 is 13 residues long. Written as DNA, the CDR3 is TGTGCCAGTAGTATATCCCTGTTCAATGAGCAGTTCTTC. It encodes CASSISLFNEQFF.

The chain recombines TRBV4-2 with TRBJ1-2; the D gene is possibly TRBD1 (6 bases). The CDR3 is made up of 13 amino acids. V was cut by 2 bases and J by 7 bases, with 11 bases left in between. Per germline, CDR1 LGHNA and CDR2 YNFKEQ. The CDR3 DNA follows: TGTGCCAGCAGCCAACAGGGGATGGGTGGCTACACCTTC. Its protein is CASSQQGMGGYTF.

This rearrangement joins TRBV5-6 to TRBJ1-1; D perhaps matches TRBD1 (5 bases). The CDR3 totals 13 residues. Germline values: CDR1 SGHDT, CDR2 YYEEEE. V was trimmed by 0 bases and J by 6 bases, leaving 9 bases between them. The CDR3 loop is CASSLAGMAEAFF. In DNA, the CDR3 is TGTGCCAGCAGCTTGGCAGGGATGGCTGAAGCTTTCTTT.

The sample holds one count of this clone. This chain joins TRBV11-2 and TRBJ2-5; weak D call: TRBD2 (5 bases). V dropped 1 base and J dropped 7 bases, with 16 bases sitting between them. This CDR3 region has 15 residues. The germline V gene encodes CDR1 SGHAT and CDR2 FQNNGV. CDR3 residues: CASSLGAADLGTQYF. In DNA form, the CDR3 reads TGTGCCAGCAGCTTAGGAGCGGCGGACCTGGGGACCCAGTACTTC.

The chain is built from TRBV28 and TRBJ1-2, with D possibly TRBD1 on 5 matching bases. The CDR3 covers 12 residues. CDR1 is MDHEN and CDR2 is SYDVKM in the germline V gene. The germline V and J ends were trimmed by 6 bases and 7 bases, with 12 bases remaining between them. The CDR3 here is CASRTELGGYTF. CDR3 nucleotide sequence: TGTGCCAGCAGGACAGAGCTCGGTGGCTACACCTTC.

There are a few counts of this clone. The chain carries TRBV7-2 and TRBJ1-5, with 8 bases identical to TRBD1. The CDR3 sequence is 15 residues long. The ends lost 5 bases at V and 1 base at J; junction bases unmatched: 4. Germline V gene sequence: CDR1 SGHTA, CDR2 FQGNSA. The CDR3 sequence is CASSLGQGSNQPQHF. The CDR3 nucleotides are TGTGCCAGCAGCCTCGGACAGGGCAGCAATCAGCCCCAGCATTTT.